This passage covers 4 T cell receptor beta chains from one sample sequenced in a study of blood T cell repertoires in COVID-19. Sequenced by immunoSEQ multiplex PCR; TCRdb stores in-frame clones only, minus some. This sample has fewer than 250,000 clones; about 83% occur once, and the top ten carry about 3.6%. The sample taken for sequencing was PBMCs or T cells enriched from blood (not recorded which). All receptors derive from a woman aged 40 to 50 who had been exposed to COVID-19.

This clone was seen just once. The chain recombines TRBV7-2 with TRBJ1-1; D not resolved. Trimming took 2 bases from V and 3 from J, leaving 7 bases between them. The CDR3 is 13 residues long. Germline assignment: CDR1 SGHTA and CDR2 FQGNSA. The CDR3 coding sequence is TGTGCCAGCAGCTTACCGGGGTACACTGAAGCTTTCTTT. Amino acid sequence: CASSLPGYTEAFF.

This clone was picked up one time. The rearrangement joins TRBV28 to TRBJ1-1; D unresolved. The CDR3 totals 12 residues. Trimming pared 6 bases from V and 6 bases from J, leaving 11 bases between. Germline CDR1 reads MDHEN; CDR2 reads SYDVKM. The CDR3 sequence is CASSPLFAEAFF. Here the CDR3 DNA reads TGTGCCAGCAGCCCCCTCTTCGCTGAAGCTTTCTTT.

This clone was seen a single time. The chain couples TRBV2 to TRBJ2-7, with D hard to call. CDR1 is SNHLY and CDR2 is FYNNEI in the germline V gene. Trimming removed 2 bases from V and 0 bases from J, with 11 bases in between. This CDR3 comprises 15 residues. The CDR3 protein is CASSESRYSSYEQYF. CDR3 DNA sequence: TGTGCCAGCAGTGAATCCAGGTACAGCTCCTACGAGCAGTACTTC.

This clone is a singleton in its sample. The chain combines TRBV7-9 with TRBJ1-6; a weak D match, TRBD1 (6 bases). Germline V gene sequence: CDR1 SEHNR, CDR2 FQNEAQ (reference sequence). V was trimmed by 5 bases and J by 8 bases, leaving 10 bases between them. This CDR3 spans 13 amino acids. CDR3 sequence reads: CASSRRQDSPLHF. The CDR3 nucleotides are TGTGCCAGCAGCCGCCGACAGGATTCACCCCTCCACTTT.